This T cell receptor (beta chain) was recovered during a study of cytomegalovirus exposure and HLA in healthy donors. Study-wide background: In an earlier analysis, 95 million to 140 million unique TCR beta sequences were found from about 179 million T cells. The early release's HLA-typed donors yielded tens of millions of unique TCRs.

There are 13 residues in the CDR3. Trimming took off 5 bases at V and 0 bases at J, with 8 bases between the two ends. Germline lookup yields CDR1 KGHSH and CDR2 LQKENI. Primers included in the PCR were 60 Vbeta and 13 Jbeta primers. Sequencing used immunoSEQ multiplex PCR; TCRdb keeps in-frame clones, though not all of them. The repertoire holds about 170,000 clones, with approximately 72% as singletons. General study findings and limits: A missense DCLRE1C variant was associated with V- and J-gene trimming of TCR beta chains in a later analysis, and an independent cohort replicated the association. Later analysis showed most CMV-associated TCR beta chains appearing HLA-restricted.

In regard to this clone: What it binds is not known.

The rearrangement uses TRBV18 and TRBJ2-7; D is possibly TRBD2 (7 bases). The receptor was derived from a middle-aged man in good health and CMV-seropositive. Sequenced: PBMCs. The CDR3 protein is CASSGGASYEQYF. The CDR3 nucleotides are TGTGCCAGCTCAGGGGGGGCCTCCTACGAGCAGTACTTC. The whole variable domain, filled in from reference TRBV18 and TRBJ2-7, reads NAGVMQNPRHLVRRRGQEARLRCSPMKGHSHVYWYRQLPEEGLKFMVYLQKENIIDESGMPKERFSAEFPKEGPSILRIQQVVRGDSAAYFCASSGGASYEQYFGPGTRLTVT.